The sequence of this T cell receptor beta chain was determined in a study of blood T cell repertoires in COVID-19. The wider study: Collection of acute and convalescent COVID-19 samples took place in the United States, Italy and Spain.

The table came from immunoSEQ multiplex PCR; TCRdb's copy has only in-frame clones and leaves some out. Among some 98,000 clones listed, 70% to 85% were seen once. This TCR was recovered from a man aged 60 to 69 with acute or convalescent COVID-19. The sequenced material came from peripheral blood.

In DNA, the CDR3 is TGTGCCAGCAGTGATCCAGGGGGAAACCAGCCCCAGCATTTT. Amino acids: CASSDPGGNQPQHF. The rearrangement joins TRBV6-1 to TRBJ1-5; TRBD1 matches 7 bases. J lost 7 bases, V lost 3 bases, and 6 bases had no gene match. Germline V gives CDR1 MNHNS, CDR2 SASEGT. This CDR3 has 14 residues.